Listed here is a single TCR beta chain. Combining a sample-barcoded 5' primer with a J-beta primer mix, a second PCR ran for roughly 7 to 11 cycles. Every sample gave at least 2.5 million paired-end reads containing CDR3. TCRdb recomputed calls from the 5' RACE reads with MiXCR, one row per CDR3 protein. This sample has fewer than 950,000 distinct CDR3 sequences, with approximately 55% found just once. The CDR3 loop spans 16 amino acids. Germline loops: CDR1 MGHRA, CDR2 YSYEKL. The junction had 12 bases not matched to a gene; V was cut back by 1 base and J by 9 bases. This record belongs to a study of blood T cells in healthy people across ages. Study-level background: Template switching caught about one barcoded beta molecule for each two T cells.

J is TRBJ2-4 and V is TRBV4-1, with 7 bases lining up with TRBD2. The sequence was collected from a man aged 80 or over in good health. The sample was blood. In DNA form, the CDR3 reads TGCGCCAGCAGCCAAGCGGGGTCTAGCGGCTTTACCATTCAGTACTTC. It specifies CASSQAGSSGFTIQYF.